This is a list of T cell receptor beta chains from one sample in a study of preoperative IRX-2 immunotherapy in early breast cancer. Using immunoSEQ multiplex PCR, the repertoire was profiled, and TCRdb retains in-frame clones only, with some absent. The top ten hold less than 1.5% of the sample, which has 20,000 to 30,000 clones, about 81% seen once. The source material was lymph node tissue, sampled after IRX-2 immunotherapy. The receptor set was obtained from a human donor with breast cancer. Both conserved end residues are trimmed from each CDR3. A row's size may be missing; if present it is once, few, many or a size class.

J,V,size,CDR3
TRBJ1-1,TRBV5-1,.,ASSLAWRGAGTEAF
TRBJ2-6,TRBV12-5,.,ASGYAGANVLT
TRBJ1-3,TRBV19,.,ASFAPSGNTIY
TRBJ1-2,TRBV5-1,once,ASSLGQGHYGYT
TRBJ1-4,TRBV28,.,ASVGGAREKLF
TRBJ1-1,TRBV19,.,ASDLGGVNTEAF
TRBJ2-5,TRBV19,once,ASSIGLGGETQY
TRBJ2-5,TRBV28,.,ASRPSPSGGSWWTQY
TRBJ1-2,TRBV19,once,ASSTGTGHYGYT
TRBJ2-2,TRBV18,.,ASSPRQGNTGELF
TRBJ1-1,TRBV19,.,ASTPGQGSTEAF
TRBJ1-2,TRBV6-8,.,ASSYSGTGGFHNGYT
TRBJ1-2,TRBV28,.,ASSSGRTGYGYT